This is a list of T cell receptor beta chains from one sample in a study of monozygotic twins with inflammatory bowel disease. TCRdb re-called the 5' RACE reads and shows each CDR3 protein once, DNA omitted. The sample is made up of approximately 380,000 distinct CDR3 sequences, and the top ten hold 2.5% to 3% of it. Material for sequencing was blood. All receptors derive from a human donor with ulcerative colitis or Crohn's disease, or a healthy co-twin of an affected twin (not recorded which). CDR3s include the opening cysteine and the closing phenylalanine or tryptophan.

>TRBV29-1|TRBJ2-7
CSARGVNGHEQYF
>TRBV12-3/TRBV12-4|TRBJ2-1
CASRRTGSNEQLF
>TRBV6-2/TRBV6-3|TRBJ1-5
CASSYRRENQPQHF
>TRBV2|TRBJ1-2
CASSEGDYGYTF
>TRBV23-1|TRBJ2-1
CASSLERGGNEQFF
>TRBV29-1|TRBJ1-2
CSDEGRGEIDGYTF
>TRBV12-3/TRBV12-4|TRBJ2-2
CASSRTGGPGGSGELFF
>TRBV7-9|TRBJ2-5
CASSSHGGGGTQYF
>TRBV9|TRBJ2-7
CASSVMGLGNEQYF
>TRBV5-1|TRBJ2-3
CASKETGGSRSTDTQYF
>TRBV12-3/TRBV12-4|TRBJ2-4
CASSLSWAGGDIQYF
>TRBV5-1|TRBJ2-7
CASSWGQGGYEQYF
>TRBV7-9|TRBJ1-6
CASSSTDRGSSPLHF
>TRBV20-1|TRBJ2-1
CSALKSSGGGKYNEQFF
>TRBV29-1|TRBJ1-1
CSVEFGRGVSEAFF
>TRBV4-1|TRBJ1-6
CASSYRDSDNSPLHF
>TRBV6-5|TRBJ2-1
CASSSSAPSSYNEQFF
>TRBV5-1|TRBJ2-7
CASSSTGDSYEQYF
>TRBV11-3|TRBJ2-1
CASSLYGGGEQFF
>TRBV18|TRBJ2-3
CASSPLRSSTDTQYF
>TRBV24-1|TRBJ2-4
CATSDSLRGGNIQYF
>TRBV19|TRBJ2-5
CASSMNWGGGETQYF